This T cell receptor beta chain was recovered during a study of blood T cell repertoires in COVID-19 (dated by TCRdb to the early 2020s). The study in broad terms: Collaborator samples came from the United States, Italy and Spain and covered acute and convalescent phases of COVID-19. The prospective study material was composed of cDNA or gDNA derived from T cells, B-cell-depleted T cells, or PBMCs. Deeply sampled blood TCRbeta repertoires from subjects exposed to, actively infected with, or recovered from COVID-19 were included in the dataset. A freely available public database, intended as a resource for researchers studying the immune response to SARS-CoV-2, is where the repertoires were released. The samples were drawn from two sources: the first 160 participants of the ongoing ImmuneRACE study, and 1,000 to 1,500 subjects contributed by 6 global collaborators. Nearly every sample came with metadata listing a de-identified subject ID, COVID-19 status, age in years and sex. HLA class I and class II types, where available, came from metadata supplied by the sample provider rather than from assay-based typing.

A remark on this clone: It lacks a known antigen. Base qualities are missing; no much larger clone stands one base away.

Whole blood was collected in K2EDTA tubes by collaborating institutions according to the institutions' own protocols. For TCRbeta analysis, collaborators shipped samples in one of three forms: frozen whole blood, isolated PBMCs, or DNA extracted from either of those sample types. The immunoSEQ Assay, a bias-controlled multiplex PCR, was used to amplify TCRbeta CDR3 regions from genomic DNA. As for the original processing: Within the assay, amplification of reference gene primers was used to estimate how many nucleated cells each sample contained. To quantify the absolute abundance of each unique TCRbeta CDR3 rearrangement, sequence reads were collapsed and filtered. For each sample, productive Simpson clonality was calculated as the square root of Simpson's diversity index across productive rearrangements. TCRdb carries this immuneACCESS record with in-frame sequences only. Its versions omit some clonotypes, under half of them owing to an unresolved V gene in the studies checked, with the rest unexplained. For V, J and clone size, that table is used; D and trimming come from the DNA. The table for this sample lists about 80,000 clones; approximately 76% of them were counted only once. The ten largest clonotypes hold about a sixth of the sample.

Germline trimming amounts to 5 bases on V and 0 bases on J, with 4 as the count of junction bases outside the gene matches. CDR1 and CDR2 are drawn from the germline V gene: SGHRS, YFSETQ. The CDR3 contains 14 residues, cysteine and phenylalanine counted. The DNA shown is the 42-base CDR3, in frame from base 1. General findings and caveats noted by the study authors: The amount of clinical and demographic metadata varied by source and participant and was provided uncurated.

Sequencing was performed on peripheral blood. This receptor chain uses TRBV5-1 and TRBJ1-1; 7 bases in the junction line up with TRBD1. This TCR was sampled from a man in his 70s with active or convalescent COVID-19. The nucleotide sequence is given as TGCGCCAGCAGGGAGGACAGGATGAACACTGAAGCTTTCTTT. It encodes CASREDRMNTEAFF.